One sample yielded the 26 T cell receptor beta chains listed below, sequenced in a study of OX40 agonist ivuxolimab in advanced cancers. Assay: immunoSEQ multiplex PCR; the TCRdb copy retains only in-frame clones and omits some. The table includes around 65,000 clones, about 91% detected once. The sequencing here drew on CD4+ or CD8+ T cells sorted from blood, taken in a trial of the OX40 agonist ivuxolimab. The source is an adult with an advanced solid tumor such as melanoma, head and neck, liver or kidney cancer.

This clone came up once. The CDR3 reads CATARGPDSNQPQHF. The DNA for the CDR3 is TGTGCCACTGCTCGGGGGCCTGATTCAAATCAGCCCCAGCATTTT. The chain links TRBV21-1 to TRBJ1-5. TRBV21-1 is a pseudogene segment. The CDR3 has 15 residues.

V gene TRBV7-8 combines with J gene TRBJ1-1; a weak D match, TRBD1 (5 bases). Trimming removed 1 base from V and 4 bases from J, with 13 bases in between. This CDR3 is 15 amino acids long. Germline CDR1 is SGHVS and CDR2 is FQNEAQ. The DNA of the CDR3 is TGTGCCAGCAGCTTAGGGTGGGGGGAGACCACTGAAGCTTTCTTT. It encodes CASSLGWGETTEAFF.

The rearrangement links TRBV12-5 to TRBJ2-1; D possibly corresponds to TRBD1 (5 bases). The CDR3 is 16 amino acids. Between the trimmed V and J ends, which lost 1 base and 8 bases, there was a span of 18 bases. Germline lookup yields CDR1 LGHNT and CDR2 FRNRAP. The CDR3 protein is CASGLGWGAPADEQFF. The CDR3 DNA is TGTGCTAGTGGTTTGGGCTGGGGCGCGCCAGCCGATGAGCAGTTCTTC. Based on the CDR3 plus reference TRBV12-5 and TRBJ2-1, the full variable domain is DARVTQTPRHKVTEMGQEVTMRCQPILGHNTVFWYRQTMMQGLELLAYFRNRAPLDDSGMPKDRFSAEMPDATLATLKIQPSEPRDSAVYFCASGLGWGAPADEQFFGPGTRLTVL.

This rearrangement joins TRBV4-1 to TRBJ2-3, with 7 bases aligning to TRBD2. The CDR3 covers 19 residues. CDR1 MGHRA and CDR2 YSYEKL come from the germline V gene. The ends lost 0 bases at V and 0 bases at J; junction bases unmatched: 12. CDR3 in amino acids: CASSQEGDGRRMSTDTQYF. In nucleotides, the CDR3 is TGCGCCAGCAGCCAAGAGGGAGACGGGAGGAGGATGAGCACAGATACGCAGTATTTT.

This rearrangement joins TRBV4-1 to TRBJ2-7; a possible D gene is TRBD2 (5 bases). The CDR3 covers 16 residues. V was shortened by 4 bases and J by 0 bases, with 16 bases between the two germline ends. The germline V gene encodes CDR1 MGHRA and CDR2 YSYEKL. CDR3 nucleotide sequence: TGCGCCAGCAGCCTCACTCATAGCGAGAACTCCTACGAGCAGTACTTC. Amino acids: CASSLTHSENSYEQYF.

The V gene is TRBV27, the J gene TRBJ2-1; D not resolved. V lost 5 bases and J lost 5, with 10 bases in between. The CDR3 loop spans 13 amino acids. Germline lookup yields CDR1 MNHEY and CDR2 SMNVEV (reference sequence). This chain's CDR3 is CASSDIEHNEQFF. The CDR3 coding sequence is TGTGCCAGCAGTGATATCGAGCACAATGAGCAGTTCTTC.

The chain employs TRBV4-1 and TRBJ1-4, with 8 bases that match TRBD1. The V segment lost 4 bases and the J segment 4 bases; nucleotides outside the gene matches: 8. The CDR3 contains 16 residues. Looked up from germline, CDR1 is MGHRA and CDR2 is YSYEKL. CDR3 DNA: TGCGCCAGCAGCCCGTCAGGGACAGGTGATAATGAAAAACTGTTTTTT. Translation: CASSPSGTGDNEKLFF.

V usage is TRBV2 and J usage is TRBJ2-1, with TRBD1 matching over 8 bases. Germline V lookup: CDR1 SNHLY, CDR2 FYNNEI. Losses at the gene ends were 3 bases for V and 1 base for J; bases not matched to a gene: 5. The CDR3 sequence is 16 residues long. The CDR3 bases are TGTGCCAGCAGTGATCCGGGGGACAGGTCCTACAATGAGCAGTTCTTC. Protein product: CASSDPGDRSYNEQFF.

This chain uses TRBV9 with TRBJ1-2; 7 bases fit TRBD1. CDR1 and CDR2 from the germline V gene are SGDLS and YYNGEE. The CDR3 consists of 16 residues. V lost 3 bases to trimming and J lost 4 bases; unmatched junction nucleotides: 12. For the CDR3, the DNA is TGTGCCAGCAGCGCTCAACCGATGGACAGGTTCTATGGCTACACCTTC. This translates into CASSAQPMDRFYGYTF.

The gene calls are TRBV7-8 and TRBJ1-1, with TRBD1 identical over 8 bases. This CDR3 region has 15 residues. V shed 5 bases, J shed 1 base, and the junction held 6 bases outside the gene matches. The germline gives CDR1 SGHVS, CDR2 FQNEAQ. The CDR3 DNA reads as TGTGCCAGCAGCCCTGACAGGGGCTGGAACACTGAAGCTTTCTTT. This codes for CASSPDRGWNTEAFF.

This clone was observed once. V usage is TRBV9 and J usage is TRBJ2-3; 11 nucleotides agree with TRBD1. After removal of 7 bases from V and 3 bases from J, the junction contained 13 bases not matched to a gene. The CDR3 totals 17 residues. The germline V gene encodes CDR1 SGDLS and CDR2 YYNGEE. CDR3 coding DNA: TGTGCCAGCGGGCAATCCCCCGGGACAGGGGGGACAGATACGCAGTATTTT. Protein product: CASGQSPGTGGTDTQYF.

The V call is TRBV7-2, the J call TRBJ2-2, with D tentatively TRBD2 (5 bases). CDR1 and CDR2 (germline): SGHTA, FQGNSA. Trimming took 1 base from V and 6 from J, leaving 6 bases between them. The CDR3 covers 13 residues. CDR3 sequence reads: CASSLGGSGELFF. The CDR3 DNA is TGTGCCAGCAGCTTAGGAGGGTCCGGGGAGCTGTTTTTT.

This clone was seen a handful of times. V is TRBV7-9 and J is TRBJ2-7; tentatively, D is TRBD2 (6 bases). The CDR3 totals 13 residues. Trimming pared 5 bases from V and 3 bases from J, leaving 11 bases between. Germline assignment: CDR1 SEHNR and CDR2 FQNEAQ (reference sequence). This CDR3 reads CASSELAYYEQYF. CDR3 coding DNA: TGTGCCAGCAGCGAGCTAGCGTACTACGAGCAGTACTTC.

This chain links TRBV2 with TRBJ2-1, with TRBD2 as a possible D gene (7 bases). The CDR3 totals 16 residues. With 6 bases removed from V and 1 base from J, the gap between germline ends came to 16 bases. CDR1 and CDR2 from the germline V gene are SNHLY and FYNNEI. CDR3 in DNA: TGTGCCAGCAGGGACAGCGGGAAAGTTTCCTACAATGAGCAGTTCTTC. Translating gives CASRDSGKVSYNEQFF.

The chain employs TRBV5-8 and TRBJ2-4; D call uncertain. This CDR3 comprises 11 residues. The germline V gene has CDR1 SGHTS and CDR2 YDEGEE. The ends were cut back, 4 bases at V and 13 bases at J, with 12 bases in the middle. For the CDR3, the DNA is TGTGCCAGCAGCCCACGACCCCCGCAGTACTTC. It encodes CASSPRPPQYF.

CDR3 protein: CASSVAMDEQFF. CDR3 nucleotide sequence: TGTGCCAGCAGCGTAGCCATGGATGAGCAGTTCTTC. The chain links TRBV9 to TRBJ2-1; D gene ambiguous. CDR3 length equals 12 residues. The V end lost 0 bases, the J end lost 8 bases, and 6 bases lay between the germline ends. Germline lookup yields CDR1 SGDLS and CDR2 YYNGEE.

This chain uses TRBV11-2 with TRBJ2-1; 7 positions agree with TRBD2. Germline V gene sequence: CDR1 SGHAT, CDR2 FQNNGV. The CDR3 runs to 16 residues. With V trimmed by 1 base and J by 0 bases, 3 bases remained unmatched. CDR3 amino acids: CASSLAGTTSYNEQFF. Here the CDR3 DNA reads TGTGCCAGCAGCTTAGCCGGGACTACCTCCTACAATGAGCAGTTCTTC. Together with reference TRBV11-2 and TRBJ2-1, the CDR3 gives the full variable domain: EAGVAQSPRYKIIEKRQSVAFWCNPISGHATLYWYQQILGQGPKLLIQFQNNGVVDDSQLPKDRFSAERLKGVDSTLKIQPAKLEDSAVYLCASSLAGTTSYNEQFFGPGTRLTVL.

The genes are TRBV6-5 and TRBJ2-7; D gene unclear. The CDR3 loop spans 14 amino acids. CDR1 and CDR2 from the germline V gene are MNHEY and SVGAGI. Trimming removed 4 bases at V and 2 bases at J, with 12 bases between. The CDR3 DNA sequence: TGTGCCAGCAGTTCGGTTCCCCTCACCTACGAGCAGTACTTC. As protein: CASSSVPLTYEQYF.

The chain combines TRBV2 with TRBJ1-3, with a weak D call TRBD1 (5 bases). Trimming removed 8 bases at V and 3 bases at J, with 14 bases between. The CDR3 totals 14 residues. The germline gives CDR1 SNHLY, CDR2 FYNNEI. CDR3 nucleotide sequence: TGTGCCAGCTATGGGGGGATTGGTGGAAACACCATATATTTT. This gives the protein CASYGGIGGNTIYF.

This clone occurred once. The V call is TRBV5-6, the J call TRBJ2-5; 9 bases map to TRBD1. This CDR3 is built from 15 residues. Germline V gene data show CDR1 as SGHDT and CDR2 as YYEEEE. V shed 6 bases and J 2 bases; nucleotides not matched to a gene: 8. The CDR3 sequence: CASTFGQGLQETQYF. The CDR3 DNA reads as TGTGCCAGCACCTTCGGACAGGGGCTACAAGAGACCCAGTACTTC.

This clone was detected only once. The V gene is TRBV16, the J gene TRBJ2-5; TRBD2 might be the D (6 bases). Germline V gives CDR1 KGHSY, CDR2 FQNENV. Trimming stripped 4 bases from V and 5 bases from J, with 20 bases between. The CDR3 is made up of 16 amino acids. The chain's CDR3 is CASSLTGYPSVETQYF. The CDR3 nucleotides are TGTGCCAGCAGCCTCACCGGGTATCCTAGCGTTGAGACCCAGTACTTC.

The V call is TRBV6-5, the J call TRBJ1-4, with D tentatively TRBD1 (6 bases). V was shortened by 5 bases and J by 6 bases, with 16 bases between the two germline ends. The CDR3 covers 15 residues. Germline assignment: CDR1 MNHEY and CDR2 SVGAGI. The CDR3: CASSRQGTQDEKLFF. In DNA form, the CDR3 reads TGTGCCAGCAGTAGGCAGGGGACCCAGGATGAAAAACTGTTTTTT.

The chain employs TRBV19 and TRBJ2-5; a possible D gene is TRBD2 (7 bases). Germline CDR1 LNHDA, CDR2 SQIVND (reference sequence). The CDR3 totals 15 residues. The V and J ends lost 6 bases and 4 bases respectively, with 18 bases between them. CDR3 residues: CASRSYGGPGETQYF. Here the CDR3 DNA reads TGTGCCAGTAGGAGTTACGGGGGGCCAGGAGAGACCCAGTACTTC.

Only one count was recorded for this clone. The rearrangement links TRBV27 to TRBJ2-7; the match to TRBD2 covers 9 bases. The V gene end was trimmed by 2 bases and the J gene end by 4 bases; junction bases not matched to a gene: 9. Germline V gene data show CDR1 as MNHEY and CDR2 as SMNVEV (reference sequence). The CDR3 sequence is 16 residues long. The CDR3: CASSLNKAGGRYEQYF. In DNA, the CDR3 is TGTGCCAGCAGTTTAAACAAAGCGGGGGGCCGTTACGAGCAGTACTTC.

The V call is TRBV2, the J call TRBJ2-3, with 10 bases matching TRBD2. The germline CDR1 and CDR2 sequences are SNHLY and FYNNEI. The CDR3 is 15 residues long. V dropped 6 bases and J dropped 5; count of bases not matched to a gene: 8. The CDR3 DNA reads as TGTGCCAGCAGGCGAGCGGGAGGGCCGGGAGATACGCAGTATTTT. This gives the protein CASRRAGGPGDTQYF.

The chain employs TRBV27 and TRBJ2-1; tentatively, D is TRBD1 or TRBD2 (5 bases each). The V end was cut by 5 bases, the J end by 4 bases, with 12 bases between. The CDR3 covers 14 residues. Germline V lookup: CDR1 MNHEY, CDR2 SMNVEV (reference sequence). The CDR3 sequence is CASSPGTEYNEQFF. CDR3 in DNA: TGTGCCAGCAGTCCCGGGACGGAATACAATGAGCAGTTCTTC.